The rows below give T cell receptor beta chains drawn from one sample of a study of identical twins. TCRdb redid the calling of the 5' RACE reads with MiXCR, one entry per CDR3 protein. The sample consists of 500,000 to 600,000 distinct CDR3 sequences, 22% of them appearing once. This same sample was also taken into another study, of T cells expressing NK-cell markers.

Sequencing was carried out using CD4+ T cells sorted from blood. These receptors originate from a young woman in good health. Both conserved end residues are part of each CDR3. The D gene is left open where the match is weak. For some rows the clone size is stated as once, few or many, or as a class when expanded; others skip it.

few	TRBJ2-1	TRBV20-1	-	CSARSSPRGGQFF	TGCAGTGCTAGATCTAGCCCCAGGGGTGGGCAGTTCTTC
-	TRBJ2-7	TRBV7-7	TRBD1	CASSLETGDPSEQYF	TGTGCTAGCAGCTTGGAGACAGGGGATCCCTCGGAGCAGTACTTC
-	TRBJ1-1	TRBV7-2	-	CASSGRVKDTEAFF	TGTGCCAGCAGCGGCAGGGTGAAAGACACTGAAGCTTTCTTT
-	TRBJ2-7	TRBV7-2	-	CASSLLGTMRSYEQYF	TGTGCCAGCAGCTTATTAGGGACGATGAGATCCTACGAGCAGTACTTC
-	TRBJ2-5	TRBV20-1	TRBD2	CSAPSSGRGETQYF	TGCAGTGCTCCCTCCAGCGGGAGGGGCGAGACCCAGTACTTC
-	TRBJ2-3	TRBV10-3	TRBD2	CASRTSGNADTQYF	TGTGCCAGCCGGACTAGCGGGAATGCAGATACGCAGTATTTT
-	TRBJ1-6	TRBV11-2	-	CASSYQGLFSPLHF	TGTGCCAGCAGCTACCAGGGTTTGTTTTCACCCCTCCACTTT
few	TRBJ2-1	TRBV10-3	-	CAISGRSEVSYNEQFF	TGTGCCATCAGTGGCAGGAGCGAAGTCTCCTACAATGAGCAGTTCTTC
many	TRBJ2-7	TRBV20-1	TRBD2	CSAFSSGDTYEQYF	TGCAGTGCCTTTTCTAGCGGGGATACCTACGAGCAGTACTTC
-	TRBJ2-5	TRBV20-1	-	CSASGLEETQYF	TGCAGTGCTAGTGGTCTCGAGGAGACCCAGTACTTC
-	TRBJ1-2	TRBV5-1	-	CASSLLTGANYGYTF	TGCGCCAGCAGCTTGTTGACAGGAGCTAACTATGGCTACACCTTC
-	TRBJ2-3	TRBV21-1	-	CASSKALPGGDTQYF	TGTGCCAGCAGCAAAGCGCTCCCAGGGGGAGATACGCAGTATTTT
few	TRBJ2-7	TRBV20-1	TRBD2	CSPGTSGSYEQYF	TGCAGTCCCGGGACTAGCGGATCCTACGAGCAGTACTTC
-	TRBJ2-1	TRBV3-1	TRBD2	CASNSGTSGIAEQFF	TGTGCCAGCAACTCCGGGACTAGCGGGATAGCTGAGCAGTTCTTC
many	TRBJ2-1	TRBV6-5	TRBD2	CASSYGTSANEQFF	TGTGCCAGCAGTTACGGGACTAGTGCCAATGAGCAGTTCTTC
few	TRBJ2-5	TRBV5-1	TRBD2	CASSLVGGSHETQYF	TGCGCCAGCAGCTTGGTCGGCGGGAGTCATGAGACCCAGTACTTC
-	TRBJ2-2	TRBV30	-	CAWSMARYTGELFF	TGTGCCTGGAGTATGGCGCGGTACACCGGGGAGCTGTTTTTT